A selection of T cell receptor beta chains follows, all from one sample in a study of CD8+ T cells in alopecia areata. The repertoire was sequenced with immunoSEQ multiplex PCR; TCRdb's copy has only in-frame clones and lacks some. Altogether some 170,000 clones are present, 65% to 75% being singletons, with the ten largest covering about 10%. The sample consisted of CD8+ T cells sorted from blood, taken at week 0. The receptors were sampled from a human donor with alopecia areata. Each CDR3 is given with its conserved first and last residue. A D gene is named only where the DNA matches it firmly. Rows may omit the clone size; those that give it use once, few, many or a size class.

D gene: TRBD2; V gene: TRBV28; CDR3 length: 15; J gene: TRBJ2-1; clone size: few; CDR3 DNA: TGTGCCAGCAGTTTAGGTAGCGGGGTGGATAATGAGCAGTTCTTC; CDR3 protein: CASSLGSGVDNEQFF
D gene: -; V gene: TRBV9; CDR3 length: 13; J gene: TRBJ1-4; clone size: few; CDR3 DNA: TGTGCCAGCAGCGCGGTGGACGGTGAAAAACTGTTTTTT; CDR3 protein: CASSAVDGEKLFF
D gene: TRBD1; V gene: TRBV19; CDR3 length: 14; J gene: TRBJ1-1; clone size: few; CDR3 DNA: TGTGCCAGTAGTTCGACCGGACAGGGCACTGAAGCTTTCTTT; CDR3 protein: CASSSTGQGTEAFF
D gene: TRBD2; V gene: TRBV2; CDR3 length: 14; J gene: TRBJ2-7; clone size: few; CDR3 DNA: TGTGCCAGCTTATCGACTAGCGGGTCCTACGAGCAGTACTTC; CDR3 protein: CASLSTSGSYEQYF
D gene: -; V gene: TRBV7-9; CDR3 length: 16; J gene: TRBJ1-2; clone size: -; CDR3 DNA: TGTGCCAGCAGCTTAGCGGTTAGGTCCGGAAAATATGGCTACACCTTC; CDR3 protein: CASSLAVRSGKYGYTF
D gene: -; V gene: TRBV27; CDR3 length: 11; J gene: TRBJ1-1; clone size: once; CDR3 DNA: TGTGCCAGCAGTGACAACACTGAAGCTTTCTTT; CDR3 protein: CASSDNTEAFF
D gene: TRBD1; V gene: TRBV7-9; CDR3 length: 18; J gene: TRBJ1-2; clone size: -; CDR3 DNA: TGTGCCAGCAGCTCTCCCCGGGACAGTCCCCCGGGTAACTATGGCTACACCTTC; CDR3 protein: CASSSPRDSPPGNYGYTF
D gene: -; V gene: TRBV5-1; CDR3 length: 14; J gene: TRBJ2-1; clone size: -; CDR3 DNA: TGCGCCAGCAGCCAAGGACAGAACAGCATAGAGCAGTTCTTC; CDR3 protein: CASSQGQNSIEQFF
D gene: TRBD1; V gene: TRBV9; CDR3 length: 14; J gene: TRBJ1-1; clone size: -; CDR3 DNA: TGTGCCAGCAGCGTAGGTGGGACAGGGACTGAAGCTTTCTTT; CDR3 protein: CASSVGGTGTEAFF
D gene: TRBD1; V gene: TRBV29-1; CDR3 length: 15; J gene: TRBJ2-7; clone size: -; CDR3 DNA: TGCAGCGTTGAAGAAACAGGGGGCAAACCCTACGAGCAGTACTTC; CDR3 protein: CSVEETGGKPYEQYF
D gene: -; V gene: TRBV7-8; CDR3 length: 16; J gene: TRBJ1-1; clone size: -; CDR3 DNA: TGTGCCAGCAGCCTCCCGGGGGCCGAGCAGAACACTGAAGCTTTCTTT; CDR3 protein: CASSLPGAEQNTEAFF
D gene: TRBD1; V gene: TRBV29-1; CDR3 length: 15; J gene: TRBJ1-2; clone size: few; CDR3 DNA: TGCAGCGTGCCCGACGAGGGACAGGGGTTCTATGGCTACACCTTC; CDR3 protein: CSVPDEGQGFYGYTF
D gene: -; V gene: TRBV7-6; CDR3 length: 14; J gene: TRBJ1-1; clone size: -; CDR3 DNA: TGTGCCAGCAGCGAGGGACCGCTGAACACTGAAGCTTTCTTT; CDR3 protein: CASSEGPLNTEAFF
D gene: -; V gene: TRBV5-4; CDR3 length: 15; J gene: TRBJ1-2; clone size: -; CDR3 DNA: TGTGCCAGCAGCTTGGCCTCGGGGAGAAACTATGGCTACACCTTC; CDR3 protein: CASSLASGRNYGYTF
D gene: -; V gene: TRBV6-5; CDR3 length: 15; J gene: TRBJ1-1; clone size: -; CDR3 DNA: TGTGCCAGCAGTTACTCGAACGAAGGGGACACTGAAGCTTTCTTT; CDR3 protein: CASSYSNEGDTEAFF
D gene: TRBD1; V gene: TRBV29-1; CDR3 length: 15; J gene: TRBJ1-2; clone size: -; CDR3 DNA: TGCAGCGTTGACCCCAACGGACAGGGGAACTATGGCTACACCTTC; CDR3 protein: CSVDPNGQGNYGYTF
D gene: -; V gene: TRBV15; CDR3 length: 13; J gene: TRBJ1-2; clone size: -; CDR3 DNA: TGTGCCACCAGCAGATGGGGGGACTATGGCTACACCTTC; CDR3 protein: CATSRWGDYGYTF
D gene: -; V gene: TRBV6-5; CDR3 length: 13; J gene: TRBJ1-2; clone size: -; CDR3 DNA: TGTGCCAGCAGTTACTCGGGATCCTATGGCTACACCTTC; CDR3 protein: CASSYSGSYGYTF
D gene: TRBD2; V gene: TRBV6-5; CDR3 length: 15; J gene: TRBJ2-5; clone size: once; CDR3 DNA: TGTGCCAGCAAGACTACTAGCGGGGGGGCCAGGACCCAGTACTTC; CDR3 protein: CASKTTSGGARTQYF
D gene: -; V gene: TRBV4-1; CDR3 length: 14; J gene: TRBJ1-3; clone size: few; CDR3 DNA: TGCGCCAGCAGCCCCGACAGCTCTGGAAACACCATATATTTT; CDR3 protein: CASSPDSSGNTIYF
D gene: -; V gene: TRBV29-1; CDR3 length: 11; J gene: TRBJ2-2; clone size: -; CDR3 DNA: TGCAGCGTTGTGCGAACCGGGGAGCTGTTTTTT; CDR3 protein: CSVVRTGELFF
D gene: -; V gene: TRBV7-9; CDR3 length: 16; J gene: TRBJ2-2; clone size: -; CDR3 DNA: TGTGCCAGCAGCACCCAGACGGGACTTAACACCGGGGAGCTGTTTTTT; CDR3 protein: CASSTQTGLNTGELFF